Below are 17 T cell receptor beta chains sequenced from a single sample in a study of shared clonotypes between healthy human individuals. Sequencing was performed with immunoSEQ multiplex PCR; in TCRdb, only in-frame clones are kept and a portion is missing. Of approximately 2.5 million clones in the sample, approximately 94% were seen once. Material for sequencing was naive CD4+ T cells sorted from blood. Subset of the sample: CD45RA+ positively selected. These receptors came from a man younger than 35 in good health.

Regarding this clone: Additional DNA sequences in this sample encode the identical CDR3. The V and J genes are TRBV6-5 and TRBJ2-7; the match to TRBD1 covers 8 bases. The CDR3 runs 14 residues. V was pared by 5 bases and J by 3 bases, with 6 bases of the junction left unmatched. Germline lookup yields CDR1 MNHEY and CDR2 SVGAGI. The CDR3 DNA is TGTGCCAGCAGTAGAGGACAGGGCGTCTACGAGCAGTACTTC. It codes for CASSRGQGVYEQYF.

The chain employs TRBV18 and TRBJ1-3; D gene unclear. This CDR3 region has 16 residues. Trimming shortened V by 3 bases and J by 0 bases, and 12 bases separated the two germline ends. The V gene's germline CDR1 is KGHSH and CDR2 LQKENI. The CDR3 loop is CASSPLERSSGNTIYF. DNA for the CDR3: TGTGCCAGCTCACCCCTCGAACGGAGCTCTGGAAACACCATATATTTT.

The rearrangement links TRBV6-5 to TRBJ1-2; tentative D call: TRBD1 (6 bases). The V and J ends lost 5 bases and 3 bases respectively, with 16 bases between them. CDR3 length: 15 amino acids. Germline V gene sequence: CDR1 MNHEY, CDR2 SVGAGI. The CDR3 nucleotides are TGTGCCAGCAGTCCCATTATACCAGGGGACTATGGCTACACCTTC. Translated: CASSPIIPGDYGYTF.

The genes are TRBV4-1 and TRBJ1-2; D is unresolved. Germline values: CDR1 MGHRA, CDR2 YSYEKL. V gave up 1 base and J gave up 3 bases, with 9 bases separating them. The CDR3 spans 14 residues. The CDR3 DNA reads as TGCGCCAGCAGCCAAGTTGGCAGCCACTATGGCTACACCTTC. Encoded protein: CASSQVGSHYGYTF.

V gene TRBV6-6 combines with J gene TRBJ1-6, with 8 bases that match TRBD1. CDR3 length equals 15 residues. With V trimmed by 2 bases and J by 7 bases, 4 bases remained unmatched. Germline CDR1 and CDR2: MNHNY and SVGAGI (reference sequence). The CDR3 protein is CASSYGTGGNSPLHF. The DNA for the CDR3 is TGTGCCAGCAGTTACGGGACAGGTGGCAATTCACCCCTCCACTTT.

The CDR3 coding sequence is TGTGCCAGCGACACAGGATATAGCAATCAGCCCCAGCATTTT. Protein product: CASDTGYSNQPQHF. J is TRBJ1-5 and V is TRBV19; possible D gene TRBD1, 5 bases. This CDR3 spans 14 amino acids. The germline V gene encodes CDR1 LNHDA and CDR2 SQIVND (reference sequence). V was pared by 9 bases and J by 0 bases, with 12 bases between.

Points on this clone: The same CDR3 arises from other DNA sequences in this sample as well. J is TRBJ2-1 and V is TRBV7-2, with a possible D match to TRBD2 (6 bases). The ends were cut back, 0 bases at V and 4 bases at J, with 7 bases in the middle. Germline CDR1 reads SGHTA; CDR2 reads FQGNSA. There are 14 residues in the CDR3. CDR3 protein: CASSLAGGYNEQFF. The CDR3 coding sequence is TGTGCCAGCAGCTTAGCGGGGGGATACAATGAGCAGTTCTTC.

The chain links TRBV5-1 to TRBJ2-5; 13 bases agree with TRBD2. The CDR3 extends over 16 amino acids. Germline CDR1 SGHRS, CDR2 YFSETQ. V shed 4 bases, J shed 5 bases, and the junction held 8 bases outside the gene matches. CDR3 nucleotides: TGCGCCAGCAGCCCACTAGCGGGGGGGCCTGGGGAGACCCAGTACTTC. Protein product: CASSPLAGGPGETQYF.

The chain couples TRBV10-3 to TRBJ2-3; 8 positions agree with TRBD1. V dropped 6 bases and J dropped 3; count of bases not matched to a gene: 5. CDR3 length: 14 residues. Germline V gene lookup returns CDR1 ENHRY and CDR2 SYGVKD. The CDR3 sequence is CAISQGAQTDTQYF. DNA for the CDR3: TGTGCCATCAGCCAGGGGGCGCAGACAGATACGCAGTATTTT.

Regarding this clone: Within the sample, other DNA sequences also encode this same CDR3. The chain has TRBV7-2 and TRBJ2-2, with no clear D. This CDR3 region has 13 residues. Germline loops: CDR1 SGHTA, CDR2 FQGNSA. The V end lost 1 base, the J end lost 5 bases, and 5 bases lay between the germline ends. Written as DNA, the CDR3 is TGTGCCAGCAGCTTAGAGGGTACCGGGGAGCTGTTTTTT. As protein: CASSLEGTGELFF.

This chain uses TRBV6-1 with TRBJ2-2; D remains unclear. The V end was cut by 7 bases, the J end by 5 bases, with 11 bases between. The CDR3 totals 13 residues. Germline V CDR1 and CDR2: MNHNS, SASEGT. The CDR3: CASTGRVTGELFF. The CDR3 bases are TGTGCCAGCACCGGGCGAGTTACCGGGGAGCTGTTTTTT.

The CDR3 nucleotides are TGCGCCAGCAGCCGTAACGCGCAGGGCATGAACACTGAAGCTTTCTTT. It codes for CASSRNAQGMNTEAFF. The V and J genes are TRBV5-1 and TRBJ1-1, with a tentative D call TRBD1 (5 bases). The CDR3 covers 16 residues. The V gene lost 4 bases and the J gene lost 0 bases, with 16 bases spanning the gap. The germline V gene has CDR1 SGHRS and CDR2 YFSETQ.

V gene TRBV7-2 combines with J gene TRBJ2-5; D remains unclear. Germline lookup yields CDR1 SGHTA and CDR2 FQGNSA. V shed 4 bases and J shed 5 bases, with 14 bases lying between them. The CDR3 covers 14 residues. The DNA of the CDR3 is TGTGCCAGCAGCTCCCCGCGGCTGTTGGAGACCCAGTACTTC. Protein: CASSSPRLLETQYF.

Points on this clone: Within the sample, other DNA sequences also encode this same CDR3. J is TRBJ2-5 and V is TRBV5-1, with D unresolved. V dropped 1 base and J dropped 5 bases, with 9 bases sitting between them. CDR3 size: 13 residues. CDR1 is SGHRS and CDR2 is YFSETQ in the germline V gene. CDR3 nucleotides: TGCGCCAGCAGCTTGCCTAGTGGGGAGACCCAGTACTTC. This translates into CASSLPSGETQYF.

This clone was seen only a few times. This CDR3 is also generated by other DNA sequences in the sample. The V and J genes are TRBV10-3 and TRBJ1-6, with 10 positions matching TRBD1. This CDR3 is built from 13 residues. Looked up from germline, CDR1 is ENHRY and CDR2 is SYGVKD. V shed 8 bases, J shed 8 bases, and the junction held 3 bases outside the gene matches. In nucleotides, the CDR3 is TGTGCCATCCGACAGGGGGCGGATTCACCCCTCCACTTT. Translating it yields CAIRQGADSPLHF.

The rearrangement links TRBV7-9 to TRBJ1-4; D call uncertain. Trimming stripped 3 bases from V and 8 bases from J, with 13 bases between. The CDR3 extends over 14 amino acids. Germline CDR1 reads SEHNR; CDR2 reads FQNEAQ (reference sequence). The CDR3 coding sequence is TGTGCCAGCAGCTTTTGGGCGGAGGAGGAAAAACTGTTTTTT. It codes for CASSFWAEEEKLFF.

The genes are TRBV14 and TRBJ1-2; D remains unclear. The V and J ends lost 0 bases and 1 base respectively, with 9 bases between them. There are 15 residues in the CDR3. Per germline, CDR1 SGHDN and CDR2 FVKESK. CDR3 amino acids: CASSQDMGFNYGYTF. As DNA, the CDR3 is TGTGCCAGCAGCCAAGACATGGGGTTTAACTATGGCTACACCTTC.